These 16 T cell receptor beta chains came from one sample sequenced in a study of T cell responses to AZD1222 COVID-19 vaccine. Clones were sequenced by immunoSEQ multiplex PCR, and TCRdb holds only the in-frame ones, with some missing. The table records tens of thousands of clones, 88% of them present only once. The sequencing here drew on peripheral blood, taken 28 days after the second dose of the MenACWY control vaccine. These receptors all come from an adult who received the MenACWY meningococcal vaccine as a control.

CDR3 loop: CASSPSGAAYEQYF. The CDR3 nucleotides read TGTGCCAGCAGCCCCTCGGGGGCGGCCTACGAGCAGTACTTC. This chain uses TRBV5-5 with TRBJ2-7, with D tentatively TRBD1 or TRBD2 (6 bases each). Between the trimmed V and J ends, which lost 4 bases and 2 bases, there was a span of 13 bases. CDR1 is SGHKS and CDR2 is YYEKEE in the germline V gene (reference sequence). This CDR3 region has 14 residues.

The chain combines TRBV21-1 with TRBJ1-5; TRBD1, the table's D call, lacks a check against the DNA. TRBV21-1 is marked as a pseudogene. The CDR3 consists of 16 residues. CDR3 sequence: CASSPQETDSNQPQHF. Here the CDR3 DNA reads TGTGCCAGCAGTCCACAAGAAACAGATAGCAATCAGCCCCAGCATTTT.

J is TRBJ2-1 and V is TRBV10-3, with 10 bases matching TRBD2. V lost 2 bases, J lost 1 base, and 5 bases stayed unmatched. This CDR3 spans 17 amino acids. Germline CDR1 reads ENHRY; CDR2 reads SYGVKD. CDR3 loop: CAISEAPGLASYNEQFF. The CDR3 region has the DNA TGTGCCATCAGTGAGGCGCCGGGACTAGCGTCCTACAATGAGCAGTTCTTC.

V and J are TRBV7-2 and TRBJ1-1; D is undetermined. The CDR3 consists of 15 residues. Trimming stripped 1 base from V and 5 bases from J, with 14 bases between. Germline lookup yields CDR1 SGHTA and CDR2 FQGNSA. The DNA for the CDR3 is TGTGCCAGCAGCTTAGTGTCCCCAGAGAGGACTGAAGCTTTCTTT. Translating it yields CASSLVSPERTEAFF.

V usage is TRBV19 and J usage is TRBJ2-1; 10 bases match TRBD2. V shed 11 bases, J shed 4 bases, and the junction held 17 bases outside the gene matches. The CDR3 totals 17 residues. Per germline, CDR1 LNHDA and CDR2 SQIVND (reference sequence). The CDR3 bases are TGTGCCCTCCCCCCAAGCAAGCGGGAGGGGGGTTACAATGAGCAGTTCTTC. It encodes CALPPSKREGGYNEQFF.

The chain joins TRBV10-3 to TRBJ1-1; possible D gene TRBD1, 5 bases. CDR1 and CDR2 (germline): ENHRY, SYGVKD. This CDR3 spans 13 amino acids. Trimming stripped 2 bases from V and 4 bases from J, with 8 bases between. The CDR3 is CAISEGGSTEAFF. CDR3 coding DNA: TGTGCCATCAGTGAGGGGGGGAGCACTGAAGCTTTCTTT.

The chain combines TRBV2 with TRBJ2-3; 10 bases agree with TRBD2. Germline-derived CDR1 and CDR2 are SNHLY and FYNNEI. The CDR3 length is 17 residues. After removal of 5 bases from V and 0 bases from J, the junction contained 8 bases not matched to a gene. CDR3 loop: CASSRTSGAFSTDTQYF. CDR3 bases: TGTGCCAGCAGTCGGACTAGCGGCGCTTTTAGCACAGATACGCAGTATTTT.

This sequence joins TRBV4-2 and TRBJ2-2; 9 nucleotides match TRBD2. CDR1 and CDR2 from the germline V gene are LGHNA and YNFKEQ. The CDR3 totals 18 residues. V dropped 0 bases and J dropped 2; count of bases not matched to a gene: 7. The CDR3 sequence is CASSQEIRLAANTGELFF. CDR3 in DNA: TGTGCCAGCAGCCAAGAAATTCGACTAGCGGCCAACACCGGGGAGCTGTTTTTT.

This chain uses TRBV20-1 with TRBJ2-4; D gene uncertain. The V end was cut by 3 bases, the J end by 0 bases, with 12 bases between. The CDR3 is made up of 15 amino acids. The germline CDR1 and CDR2 sequences are DFQATT and SNEGSKA (reference sequence). The CDR3 spells CSASPFQEAKNIQYF. CDR3 bases: TGCAGTGCTAGTCCCTTTCAAGAAGCCAAAAACATTCAGTACTTC.

The CDR3, as DNA: TGTGCCAGCAGCCAAGCACGGAACACTGAAGCTTTCTTT. This translates into CASSQARNTEAFF. V and J are TRBV14 and TRBJ1-1; unclear D gene. CDR3 length equals 13 residues. Germline V gene data show CDR1 as SGHDN and CDR2 as FVKESK. Trimming removed 1 base at V and 1 base at J, with 4 bases between.

This chain connects TRBV9 to TRBJ1-5; maybe TRBD1 (6 bases). This CDR3 is built from 15 residues. The V gene's germline CDR1 is SGDLS and CDR2 YYNGEE. Trimming removed 0 bases from V and 7 bases from J, with 14 bases in between. The CDR3 coding sequence is TGTGCCAGCAGCGTAGGGACAGAAGGCTGGCAGCCCCAGCATTTT. Translation gives CASSVGTEGWQPQHF. The full variable domain, its missing parts supplied by reference TRBV9 and TRBJ1-5, is DSGVTQTPKHLITATGQRVTLRCSPRSGDLSVYWYQQSLDQGLQFLIQYYNGEERAKGNILERFSAQQFPDLHSELNLSSLELGDSALYFCASSVGTEGWQPQHFGDGTRLSIL.

This clone was found once. As DNA, the CDR3 is TGTGCCAGCACTCCCTCGAAGGGAAGCAATCAGCCCCAGCATTTT. Translation: CASTPSKGSNQPQHF. The chain couples TRBV28 to TRBJ1-5; D is undetermined. Germline V lookup: CDR1 MDHEN, CDR2 SYDVKM. V lost 7 bases, J lost 1 base, and 14 bases lay in between. The CDR3 runs 15 residues.

CDR3 sequence (DNA): TGCGCCGGCGGTTTACTTTCCGGGAGGGCCAATGAGCAGTTCTTC. Translating it yields CAGGLLSGRANEQFF. V usage is TRBV5-1 and J usage is TRBJ2-1, with TRBD2 identical over 8 bases. The germline gives CDR1 SGHRS, CDR2 YFSETQ. This CDR3 has 15 amino acids. Trimming cost V 10 bases and J 6 bases; bases outside gene matches: 15.

The chain combines TRBV28 with TRBJ2-7; 9 bases agree with TRBD1. The CDR3 is 13 amino acids. The V gene's germline CDR1 is MDHEN and CDR2 SYDVKM. J lost 9 bases, V lost 5 bases, and 8 bases had no gene match. CDR3 residues: CASSGGDRASQYF. DNA of the CDR3: TGTGCCAGCAGTGGCGGGGACAGGGCATCGCAGTACTTC. The variable domain in full, completed from reference TRBV28 and TRBJ2-7, reads DVKVTQSSRYLVKRTGEKVFLECVQDMDHENMFWYRQDPGLGLRLIYFSYDVKMKEKGDIPEGYSVSREKKERFSLILESASTNQTSMYLCASSGGDRASQYFGPGTRLTVT.

This clone was picked up one time. The V gene is TRBV28, the J gene TRBJ1-1; perhaps TRBD1 as D (5 bases). Per germline, CDR1 MDHEN and CDR2 SYDVKM. V was cut by 5 bases and J by 1 base, with 8 bases left in between. The CDR3 runs 13 residues. CDR3 coding DNA: TGTGCCAGCAGTCGAGGGGAGAACACTGAAGCTTTCTTT. This sequence encodes CASSRGENTEAFF.

In this sample, this clone turned up once. The genes are TRBV5-5 and TRBJ2-1; D may be TRBD1 (5 bases). Trimming left V 4 bases short and J 10 bases short, with 21 bases between. This CDR3 spans 15 amino acids. The V gene's germline CDR1 is SGHKS and CDR2 YYEKEE (reference sequence). CDR3 DNA: TGTGCCAGCAGCCCAAAAATGGCCGGACAATGGGAGCAGTTCTTC. It codes for CASSPKMAGQWEQFF.